The subject of this entry is one T cell receptor (beta chain). The data originate from a study of blood T cell repertoires in COVID-19. Looking at the study overall: Samples taken during acute and convalescent COVID-19 were collected in the United States, Italy and Spain. The analysed material was cDNA or gDNA that came from T cells, B-cell-depleted T cells, or PBMCs.

Participants' own reports of clinical history determined their cohort assignment. The authors' processing: Reference gene primer amplification in the assay estimated nucleated cell counts. Sequencing used immunoSEQ multiplex PCR; TCRdb keeps in-frame clones, though not all of them. For V, J and clone size, that table is used; D and trimming come from the DNA. Of some 190,000 clones in the sample, about 77% were seen once. This CDR3 is built from 16 residues. V was shortened by 5 bases and J by 1 base, with 16 bases between the two germline ends. The germline V gene has CDR1 SGHVS and CDR2 FQNEAQ. The chain employs TRBV7-8 and TRBJ2-3, with a tentative D call TRBD2 (7 bases). The receptor comes from a woman aged 45 to 65 with acute COVID-19. The sequenced material came from PBMCs or T cells enriched from blood (not recorded which). CDR3 DNA: TGTGCCAGCAGCACGCCTACAGGGAGGGGCACAGATACGCAGTATTTT. This gives the protein CASSTPTGRGTDTQYF.